This passage covers 28 T cell receptor beta chains from one sample sequenced in a study of graft-versus-host responses after intestinal transplantation. Repertoires were generated with immunoSEQ multiplex PCR, while TCRdb's copy carries only in-frame clones and drops some. The data contain roughly 56,000 clones, around nine tenths of them singletons. Source: PBMCs, taken around 120 days after intestinal transplantation. Every receptor here comes from a human patient who received an intestinal transplant, so some T cells may come from the graft donor.

V usage is TRBV28 and J usage is TRBJ2-1; no reliable D call. V shed 5 bases and J shed 9 bases, with 8 bases lying between them. This CDR3 has 11 amino acids. Germline V gene sequence: CDR1 MDHEN, CDR2 SYDVKM. CDR3 residues: CASSPMVEQFF. CDR3 bases: TGTGCCAGCAGTCCCATGGTTGAGCAGTTCTTC.

The genes are TRBV2 and TRBJ1-3; D call uncertain. This CDR3 has 16 amino acids. The ends were cut back, 2 bases at V and 0 bases at J, with 11 bases in the middle. CDR1 is SNHLY and CDR2 is FYNNEI in the germline V gene. CDR3 DNA: TGTGCCAGCAGTGAATTGGGCAGAGGCTCTGGAAACACCATATATTTT. This translates into CASSELGRGSGNTIYF.

This sequence joins TRBV6-1 and TRBJ2-7; 7 bases agree with TRBD1. Germline V gene data show CDR1 as MNHNS and CDR2 as SASEGT. The CDR3 covers 14 residues. The V and J ends lost 3 bases and 2 bases, in that order; junction bases with no gene match: 4. The CDR3 DNA follows: TGTGCCAGCAGTGAGGACAGGAGAGCCTACGAGCAGTACTTC. This codes for CASSEDRRAYEQYF.

The chain couples TRBV5-1 to TRBJ2-7, with 9 nucleotides matching TRBD1. In germline, CDR1 is SGHRS, CDR2 YFSETQ. The V gene end was trimmed by 2 bases and the J gene end by 2 bases; junction bases not matched to a gene: 5. The CDR3 spans 15 residues. DNA of the CDR3: TGCGCCAGCAGCTTTCGTGGACAGGGGACCTACGAGCAGTACTTC. This gives the protein CASSFRGQGTYEQYF.

V is TRBV28 and J is TRBJ2-7, with TRBD2 matching over 8 bases. The length of the CDR3 is 14 residues. CDR1 MDHEN and CDR2 SYDVKM come from the germline V gene. V lost 4 bases to trimming and J lost 2 bases; unmatched junction nucleotides: 4. The CDR3 nucleotides are TGTGCCAGCAGTTCCGGGACTAGTGCCTACGAGCAGTACTTC. This translates into CASSSGTSAYEQYF.

The CDR3 reads CASSSGQISGNTIYF. CDR3 nucleotide sequence: TGTGCCAGCAGTTCAGGACAGATCTCTGGAAACACCATATATTTT. This chain connects TRBV28 to TRBJ1-3, with D possibly TRBD1 on 6 matching bases. Germline V gene sequence: CDR1 MDHEN, CDR2 SYDVKM. The CDR3 consists of 15 residues. V lost 4 bases and J 0 bases, leaving 10 bases between the germline ends.

The chain's CDR3 is CSARSGEEQFF. The CDR3 nucleotides are TGCAGTGCTAGGTCGGGAGAGGAGCAGTTCTTC. The rearrangement links TRBV20-1 to TRBJ2-1, with a weak D call TRBD2 (6 bases). CDR1 and CDR2 (germline): DFQATT, SNEGSKA (reference sequence). The CDR3 length is 11 residues. V lost 3 bases and J 10 bases, leaving 10 bases between the germline ends.

For the CDR3, the DNA is TGTGCCAGCAGAGCATTTTCGTCGGGAGACGAGCAGTACTTC. Its protein product is CASRAFSSGDEQYF. The V gene is TRBV6-5, the J gene TRBJ2-7; a possible D gene is TRBD2 (6 bases). This CDR3 has 14 amino acids. V lost 6 bases and J 5 bases, leaving 17 bases between the germline ends. Germline loops: CDR1 MNHEY, CDR2 SVGAGI.

The chain has TRBV5-6 and TRBJ1-5; D is unresolved. CDR1 and CDR2 from the germline V gene are SGHDT and YYEEEE. V was trimmed by 1 base and J by 5 bases, leaving 4 bases between them. CDR3 length equals 12 residues. The CDR3 bases are TGTGCCAGCAGCTTGTTGGATCAGCCCCAGCATTTT. Translated, it gives CASSLLDQPQHF.

The J gene is TRBJ2-7, the V gene TRBV4-1, with TRBD2 identical over 8 bases. Germline CDR1 MGHRA, CDR2 YSYEKL. Unmatched junction bases numbered 16, after V lost 4 bases and J lost 5 bases. The CDR3 spans 17 residues. CDR3: CASSPSGSGESIHEQYF. The CDR3 DNA sequence: TGCGCCAGCAGCCCCAGCGGTAGCGGGGAGTCTATCCACGAGCAGTACTTC.

The CDR3 protein is CSVGGASTDTQYF. The CDR3 nucleotides are TGCAGCGTTGGGGGAGCTAGCACAGATACGCAGTATTTT. The chain combines TRBV29-1 with TRBJ2-3, with a weak D call TRBD2 (5 bases). CDR3 size: 13 residues. Germline assignment: CDR1 SQVTM and CDR2 ANQGSEA. Trimming took off 4 bases at V and 0 bases at J, with 8 bases between the two ends.

The chain has TRBV19 and TRBJ2-5; 14 nucleotides align to TRBD2. CDR3 size: 17 residues. V shed 8 bases and J 2 bases; nucleotides not matched to a gene: 10. Germline lookup yields CDR1 LNHDA and CDR2 SQIVND (reference sequence). The chain's CDR3 is CASSETSGRAGQETQYF. In nucleotides, the CDR3 is TGTGCCAGTTCAGAGACTAGCGGGAGGGCCGGGCAAGAGACCCAGTACTTC.

The J gene is TRBJ2-4, the V gene TRBV5-1; 9 bases align to TRBD1. Trimming cost V 4 bases and J 6 bases; bases outside gene matches: 11. Germline values: CDR1 SGHRS, CDR2 YFSETQ. This CDR3 comprises 16 residues. The CDR3 nucleotides are TGCGCCAGCAGCCCCCTAACCGGGACAGGGACAAACATTCAGTACTTC. Amino acids: CASSPLTGTGTNIQYF.

The chain links TRBV5-1 to TRBJ2-7; 9 bases fit TRBD1. CDR3 length: 14 amino acids. The ends lost 4 bases at V and 3 bases at J; junction bases unmatched: 5. CDR1 SGHRS and CDR2 YFSETQ come from the germline V gene. The CDR3 DNA follows: TGCGCCAGCAGCCCCTGGGACAGGGTCTACGAGCAGTACTTC. Amino acid sequence: CASSPWDRVYEQYF. Full variable domain (missing parts from reference TRBV5-1 and TRBJ2-7): KAGVTQTPRYLIKTRGQQVTLSCSPISGHRSVSWYQQTPGQGLQFLFEYFSETQRNKGNFPGRFSGRQFSNSRSEMNVSTLELGDSALYLCASSPWDRVYEQYFGPGTRLTVT.

The chain is built from TRBV5-4 and TRBJ2-2, with D hard to call. The CDR3 consists of 17 residues. The germline V and J ends were trimmed by 4 bases and 0 bases, with 16 bases remaining between them. Germline V gene sequence: CDR1 SGHNT, CDR2 YYREEE (reference sequence). CDR3 coding DNA: TGTGCCAGCAGCCCCCGGGCACAATTGACGAACACCGGGGAGCTGTTTTTT. Its translation: CASSPRAQLTNTGELFF.

The CDR3 DNA is TGTGCCAGCAGTCCCATAGGAGTCATCTACGAGCAGTACTTC. Residues: CASSPIGVIYEQYF. This rearrangement joins TRBV28 to TRBJ2-7; D is uncertain. This CDR3 is built from 14 residues. Germline-derived CDR1 and CDR2 are MDHEN and SYDVKM. Trimming removed 5 bases from V and 3 bases from J, with 14 bases in between.

V usage is TRBV5-1 and J usage is TRBJ1-2; TRBD1 agrees at 10 bases. CDR3 length: 14 residues. Germline V gene data show CDR1 as SGHRS and CDR2 as YFSETQ. The V gene end was trimmed by 3 bases and the J gene end by 7 bases; junction bases not matched to a gene: 6. CDR3 coding DNA: TGCGCCAGCAGCTCGGGTGGGACAGGGGTTGGCTACACCTTC. It encodes CASSSGGTGVGYTF.

The V call is TRBV14, the J call TRBJ2-1; 9 nucleotides line up with TRBD1. The CDR3 contains 14 residues. Trimming removed 4 bases from V and 8 bases from J; junction bases left unmatched: 6. Germline V gene lookup returns CDR1 SGHDN and CDR2 FVKESK. DNA for the CDR3: TGTGCCAGCAGCCTCGGACAGGGGTTCGATGAGCAGTTCTTC. Translation: CASSLGQGFDEQFF.

The chain uses TRBV6-5 and TRBJ2-5; no definite D call. The CDR3 has 13 residues. From germline, CDR1 is MNHEY and CDR2 SVGAGI. V was clipped by 2 bases and J by 0 bases, with 4 bases between them. In DNA form, the CDR3 reads TGTGCCAGCAGTTACCAGTACCAAGAGACCCAGTACTTC. Protein product: CASSYQYQETQYF.

This clone was counted a single time. The CDR3 sequence is CASSPARVSNTGELFF. The CDR3 bases are TGTGCCAGCAGCCCGGCTAGGGTTTCGAACACCGGGGAGCTGTTTTTT. V and J are TRBV4-2 and TRBJ2-2; D is undetermined. The CDR3 loop spans 16 amino acids. Trimming removed 4 bases from V and 0 bases from J, with 12 bases in between. The germline V gene has CDR1 LGHNA and CDR2 YNFKEQ.

This chain joins TRBV6-6 and TRBJ1-1; possible D gene TRBD1, 5 bases. CDR1 is MNHNY, CDR2 SVGAGI, per germline (reference sequence). V lost 2 bases to trimming and J lost 1 base, with 11 bases between them. This CDR3 contains 15 residues. Here the CDR3 DNA reads TGTGCCAGCAGTTACCCACCCGGGGGGAACACTGAAGCTTTCTTT. This translates into CASSYPPGGNTEAFF.

V gene TRBV4-2 combines with J gene TRBJ1-5, with TRBD1 as a possible D gene (5 bases). Germline V gene sequence: CDR1 LGHNA, CDR2 YNFKEQ. The V gene lost 0 bases and the J gene lost 6 bases, with 12 bases spanning the gap. The CDR3 extends over 15 amino acids. The CDR3 DNA is TGTGCCAGCAGCCAAGATCAGGGCGCGAGTCAGCCCCAGCATTTT. Amino acid sequence: CASSQDQGASQPQHF.

This chain links TRBV5-1 with TRBJ1-2; 7 nucleotides align to TRBD1. Per the germline V gene, CDR1 is SGHRS and CDR2 is YFSETQ. This CDR3 is built from 14 residues. V was clipped by 0 bases and J by 6 bases; unmatched bases: 5. CDR3 DNA sequence: TGCGCCAGCAGCTTGGGAGGGACAGCAGATGGCTACACCTTC. This encodes CASSLGGTADGYTF.

The table lists this clone with a count of one. The V call is TRBV11-2, the J call TRBJ2-1; 14 bases align to TRBD2. Losses at the gene ends were 5 bases for V and 7 bases for J; bases not matched to a gene: 7. Germline loops: CDR1 SGHAT, CDR2 FQNNGV. The CDR3 contains 16 residues. CDR3 residues: CASSPTSGRAGNEQFF. The CDR3 nucleotides are TGTGCCAGCAGCCCGACTAGCGGGAGGGCCGGGAATGAGCAGTTCTTC. Using reference TRBV11-2 and TRBJ2-1 for the parts outside the CDR3, the full variable domain is EAGVAQSPRYKIIEKRQSVAFWCNPISGHATLYWYQQILGQGPKLLIQFQNNGVVDDSQLPKDRFSAERLKGVDSTLKIQPAKLEDSAVYLCASSPTSGRAGNEQFFGPGTRLTVL.

The chain is built from TRBV7-8 and TRBJ2-7; D unclear. Trimming removed 1 base at V and 3 bases at J, with 4 bases between. The CDR3 covers 12 residues. Germline V gene sequence: CDR1 SGHVS, CDR2 FQNEAQ. The CDR3 sequence is CASSLVHYEQYF. The CDR3 DNA follows: TGTGCCAGCAGCTTAGTGCACTACGAGCAGTACTTC.

The chain is built from TRBV2 and TRBJ1-2; D may be TRBD1 (5 bases). V lost 9 bases to trimming and J lost 3 bases, with 14 bases between them. CDR3 length: 13 residues. CDR1 and CDR2 from the germline V gene are SNHLY and FYNNEI. The CDR3 here is CARDRQSYYGYTF. The CDR3 coding sequence is TGTGCCAGAGATAGACAGTCCTACTATGGCTACACCTTC.

The chain couples TRBV29-1 to TRBJ2-7; 7 positions agree with TRBD1. The CDR3 covers 14 residues. Germline V lookup: CDR1 SQVTM, CDR2 ANQGSEA. The junction had 11 bases not matched to a gene; V was cut back by 6 bases and J by 3 bases. CDR3 in amino acids: CSVGTGQTVYEQYF. CDR3 sequence (DNA): TGCAGCGTGGGGACGGGACAGACTGTCTACGAGCAGTACTTC.

The V call is TRBV5-1, the J call TRBJ2-7; D unresolved. V was pared by 0 bases and J by 7 bases, with 14 bases between. CDR3 size: 14 residues. Germline CDR1 is SGHRS and CDR2 is YFSETQ. The CDR3 DNA reads TGCGCCAGCAGCTTGGGGCACTACCTTTGGGAGCAGTACTTC. It translates to CASSLGHYLWEQYF.